The T cell receptor beta chain described here comes from a study of prognosis after radiotherapy for stage I lung cancer. Peripheral blood was collected in volumes of roughly 6 milliliters at each of two time points. By two-round multiplex PCR, the TCR beta CDR3 was amplified from genomic DNA. The authors ran first-round PCR with primers specific to each TRBV and TRBJ gene. TCRdb called the multiplex PCR reads again in MiXCR, with one record for every CDR3 protein. The table shows about 28,000 distinct CDR3 sequences, with 46% occurring only once. Sequenced here: PBMCs, sampled before or after stereotactic body radiation therapy (not recorded which). The sequence derives from a donor aged 50 or older with non-small cell lung cancer.

The DNA for the CDR3 is TGCGCCAGCCGCGACACTTCCTACGAGCAGTACTTC. Amino acid sequence: CASRDTSYEQYF. The chain has TRBV5-1 and TRBJ2-7; D unclear. The V gene lost 7 bases and the J gene lost 1 base, with 9 bases spanning the gap. Germline assignment: CDR1 SGHRS and CDR2 YFSETQ. CDR3 length: 12 amino acids.